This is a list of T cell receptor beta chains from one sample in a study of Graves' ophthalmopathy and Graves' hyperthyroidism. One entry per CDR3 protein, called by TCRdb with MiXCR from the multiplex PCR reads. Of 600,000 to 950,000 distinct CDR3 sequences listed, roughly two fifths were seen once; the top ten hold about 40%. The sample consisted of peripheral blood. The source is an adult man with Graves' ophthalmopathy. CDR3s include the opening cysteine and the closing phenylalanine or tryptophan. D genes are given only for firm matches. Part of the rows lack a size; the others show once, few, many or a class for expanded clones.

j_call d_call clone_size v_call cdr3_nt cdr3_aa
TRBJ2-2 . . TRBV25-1 TGTGCCAGCTTGGTGCTAGCGTCCACCGGGGAGCTGTTTTTT CASLVLASTGELFF
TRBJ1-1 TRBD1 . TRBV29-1 TGCAGCGTTGAAGATCGGGACAGGGAAGCTTTCTTT CSVEDRDREAFF
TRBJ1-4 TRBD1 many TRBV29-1 TGCAGCGGTACGACAGGGTCAAATGAAAAACTGTTTTTT CSGTTGSNEKLFF
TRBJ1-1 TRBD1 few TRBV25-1 TGTGCCAGCAGCGACAGGGGCTACGACACTGAAGCTTTCTTT CASSDRGYDTEAFF
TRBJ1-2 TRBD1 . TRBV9 TGTGCCAGCAGCCACCAGGGGGGAAATGGCTACACCTTC CASSHQGGNGYTF
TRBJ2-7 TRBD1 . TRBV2 TGTGCCAGCAGAGTATTAGCCCCCCGGACAGGGATTTACGAGCAGTACTTC CASRVLAPRTGIYEQYF
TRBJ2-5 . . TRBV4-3 TGCGCCAGCAGCCAAGTCCACGCCGTGCCAGGTCAAGAGACCCAGTACTTC CASSQVHAVPGQETQYF
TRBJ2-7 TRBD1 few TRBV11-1 TGTGCCAGCAGCTTCATACAGGGGGCTAACTACGAGCAGTACTTC CASSFIQGANYEQYF
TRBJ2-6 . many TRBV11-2 TGTGCCAGCAGCCGTGGTGCTGCAGGGGCCAACGTCCTGACTTTC CASSRGAAGANVLTF
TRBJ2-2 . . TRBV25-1 TGTGCCAGCAGTTTGGAGGGGTGGGCCGGGGAGCTGTTTTTT CASSLEGWAGELFF
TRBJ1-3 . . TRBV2 TGTGCCAGCAGAGTAGACAGGGGAAACACCATATATTTT CASRVDRGNTIYF
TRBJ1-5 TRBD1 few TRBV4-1 TGCGCCAGCAGCCAAGCGACAGGGTTGAGCAATCAGCCCCAGCATTTT CASSQATGLSNQPQHF
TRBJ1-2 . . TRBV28 TGTGCCAGCAGTTTATATCGTGGCTACACCTTC CASSLYRGYTF
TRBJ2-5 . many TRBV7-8 TGTGCCAGCAGCCCAGCCGGGACCCAGTACTTC CASSPAGTQYF
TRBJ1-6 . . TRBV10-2 TGTGCCAGCAGTTTACCGTCAGGGTACTATAATTCACCCCTCCACTTT CASSLPSGYYNSPLHF
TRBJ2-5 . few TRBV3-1 TGTGCCAGCAGCCAACGACACCGAGAGACCCAGTACTTC CASSQRHRETQYF
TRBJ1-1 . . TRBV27 TGTGCCAGCAGCCATACCGCGACATGGAGCACTGAAGCTTTCTTT CASSHTATWSTEAFF
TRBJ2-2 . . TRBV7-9 TGTGCCAGCAGGCCGAGGCCCGGCCGTGGACTGAAGGGCAACACCGGGGAGCTGTTTTTT CASRPRPGRGLKGNTGELFF
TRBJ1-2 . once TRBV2 TGTGCCAGCAGTTCCTCCGGGACCAACTATGGCTACACCTTC CASSSSGTNYGYTF
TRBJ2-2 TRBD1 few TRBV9 TGTGCCAGCAGCGTGGGACAGTTCGGGGAGCTGTTTTTT CASSVGQFGELFF
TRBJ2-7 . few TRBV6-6 TGTGCCAGCAGTTACTCCCATCAGATGTACGAGCAGTACTTC CASSYSHQMYEQYF
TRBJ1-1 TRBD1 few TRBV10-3 TGTGCCCACCGGCGCGGACAGGGGACCATGAACACTGAAGCTTTCTTT CAHRRGQGTMNTEAFF
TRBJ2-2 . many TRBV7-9 TGTGCTAGCAGCTTAATGGGATCCGGGGAGCTGTTTTTT CASSLMGSGELFF
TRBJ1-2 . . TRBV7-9 TGTGCCAGCAGCTTAAGGCCGGCCTATGGCTACACCTTC CASSLRPAYGYTF
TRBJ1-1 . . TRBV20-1 TGCAGTGCTAGAGAGACAGGTAGTAGCACTGAAGCTTTCTTT CSARETGSSTEAFF
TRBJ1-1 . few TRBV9 TGTGCCAGCTCACCAGTGAGGAGTGCCGTCTCCCGCGGTGAAGCTTTCTTT CASSPVRSAVSRGEAFF
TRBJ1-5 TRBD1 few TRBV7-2 TGTGCCAGCAGCCTCGGGACAGGGGCCTCCAATCAGCCCCAGCATTTT CASSLGTGASNQPQHF
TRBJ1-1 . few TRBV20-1 TGCAGTGCTAGAGTTGGCAGCTTGAACACTGAAGCTTTCTTT CSARVGSLNTEAFF
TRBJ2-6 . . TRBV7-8 TGCGCCAGCAGCCAGGGAGACAGATCTGGGGCCAACGTCCTGACTTTC CASSQGDRSGANVLTF
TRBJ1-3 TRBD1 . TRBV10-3 TGTGCCAGCAGCCGTATGACAGGGGCTGGAAACACCATATATTTT CASSRMTGAGNTIYF
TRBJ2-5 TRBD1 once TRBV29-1 TGCAGCGCACAACTCGACAGGGGAAGGGAGACCCAGTACTTC CSAQLDRGRETQYF
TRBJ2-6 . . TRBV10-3 TGTGCCATCAGGTCAGGGTATGGGGCCAACGTCCTGACTTTC CAIRSGYGANVLTF
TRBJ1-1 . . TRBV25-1 TGTGCCAGCAGTTACTTGACAGGACGGGGCACTGAAGCTTTCTTT CASSYLTGRGTEAFF
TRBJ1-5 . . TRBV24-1 TGTGCCAGCAGTCCTCGGACTACATGGGGCAATCAGCCCCAGCATTTT CASSPRTTWGNQPQHF
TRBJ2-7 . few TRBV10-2 TGCGCCAGCAGTGAGACGGGAGACTCCTACGAGCAGTACTTC CASSETGDSYEQYF
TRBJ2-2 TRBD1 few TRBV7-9 TGTGCCAGCAGCCGCATCACAGGGGGCGCGAACACCGGGGAGCTGTTTTTT CASSRITGGANTGELFF
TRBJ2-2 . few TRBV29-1 TGCAGCGTTTTCGTCGGCACCGCGAACACCGGGGAGCTGTTTTTT CSVFVGTANTGELFF
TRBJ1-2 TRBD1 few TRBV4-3 TGCGCCAGCAGCCAAAAACCGGGACAGGCTAACTATGGCTACACCTTC CASSQKPGQANYGYTF
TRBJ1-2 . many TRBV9 TGTGCCAGCAGCGAGTCCGGGACCGCCCAATACTATGGCTACACCTTC CASSESGTAQYYGYTF
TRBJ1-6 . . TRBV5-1 TGCGCCAGCAGCTTGAGAGGTGGAGGGGGGATGCCACCCCTCCACTTT CASSLRGGGGMPPLHF
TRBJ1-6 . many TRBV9 TGTGCCAGCAGCGTAGAAGAGCGCAATTCACCCCTCCACTTT CASSVEERNSPLHF
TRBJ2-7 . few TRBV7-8 TGTGCCAGCAGAAAACTGGGCTCCTCCTACGAGCAGTACTTC CASRKLGSSYEQYF
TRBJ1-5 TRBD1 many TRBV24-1 TGTGCCAGCAGTTGGGACAGTAATCAGCCCCAGCATTTT CASSWDSNQPQHF
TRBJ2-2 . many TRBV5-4 TGTGCCAGCAGCCCAGGACAGCCGAACACCGGGGAGCTGTTTTTT CASSPGQPNTGELFF
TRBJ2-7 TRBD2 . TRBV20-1 TGCAGTGCTAAGCGGGAGGACACCTACGAGCAGTACTTC CSAKREDTYEQYF